This entry is about one T cell receptor beta chain. Its antigen is as yet unknown. This sample was included in a study of CD8+ T cells in alopecia areata. At the level of the study: Dosing with tofacitinib proceeded for 6 to 18 months, followed by 6 months off drug.

Treatment meaning: oral pan-JAK inhibitor, 5-10 mg twice daily. There are 14 residues in the CDR3. V dropped 4 bases and J dropped 2 bases, with 13 bases sitting between them. Per the germline V gene, CDR1 is GTSNPN and CDR2 is SVGIG (reference sequence). RNA extraction and reverse transcription yielded cDNA as sequencing template. Only in-frame clones appear in the TCRdb table, and some are missing; sequencing was by immunoSEQ multiplex PCR. This sample has 160,000 or so clones; roughly two thirds occur once, and the top ten carry roughly 0.85%. Points from the study as a whole: Lesional scalp, especially alopecia totalis/universalis, showed higher clonality than normal scalp.

The source material was CD4+ T cells sorted from blood, sampled at week 4, from a patient treated with tofacitinib. This sequence was found in a human donor with alopecia areata. V usage is TRBV30 and J usage is TRBJ2-3, with D possibly TRBD2 on 6 matching bases. As DNA, the CDR3 is TGTGCCTGGATGGGGACTCGATACACAGATACGCAGTATTTT. Translating gives CAWMGTRYTDTQYF.